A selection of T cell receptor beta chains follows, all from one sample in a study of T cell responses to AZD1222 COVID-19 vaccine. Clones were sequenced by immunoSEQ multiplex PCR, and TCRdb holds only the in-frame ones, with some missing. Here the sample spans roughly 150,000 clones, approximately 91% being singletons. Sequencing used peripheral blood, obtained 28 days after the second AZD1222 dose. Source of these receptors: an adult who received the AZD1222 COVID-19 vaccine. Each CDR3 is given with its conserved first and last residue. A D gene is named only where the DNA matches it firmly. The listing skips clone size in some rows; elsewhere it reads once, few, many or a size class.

TGTGCCAGTAGTTCACAGGGGAATTCACCCCTCCACTTT	CASSSQGNSPLHF	NA	TRBV19	TRBD1	13	TRBJ1-6
TGTGCCAGCGCCAAGGGGGAGACCCAGTACTTC	CASAKGETQYF	NA	TRBV6-6	NA	11	TRBJ2-5
TGTGCCATCAGTCCCAGGGCAGGGTATGAAAAACTGTTTTTT	CAISPRAGYEKLFF	NA	TRBV10-3	NA	14	TRBJ1-4
TGTGCCAGCAGCTTGGGTAGGGGACATTCCCAAGAGACCCAGTACTTC	CASSLGRGHSQETQYF	NA	TRBV5-6	NA	16	TRBJ2-5
TGTGCCAGCAGTTACTCGACTTCTTCCGCCAAAAACATTCAGTACTTC	CASSYSTSSAKNIQYF	once	TRBV6-5	NA	16	TRBJ2-4
TGCGCCAGCACCTTTGGTGGGGATGAGACTGAAGCTTTCTTT	CASTFGGDETEAFF	NA	TRBV5-1	NA	14	TRBJ1-1
TGTGCCAGTAGTACCCGGACCGGGCGGGCTGGCTACACCTTC	CASSTRTGRAGYTF	once	TRBV19	NA	14	TRBJ1-2
TGTGCCAGCAGTGAATCGGGGGTGAACTATGGCTACACCTTC	CASSESGVNYGYTF	NA	TRBV25-1	NA	14	TRBJ1-2
TGTGCCAGCTCACCACCGGGACAGGGGGTACCTCAAGAGACCCAGTACTTC	CASSPPGQGVPQETQYF	NA	TRBV18	TRBD1	17	TRBJ2-5
TGTGCCAGCAGTTTGGTCGCTGGAAACACCATATATTTT	CASSLVAGNTIYF	NA	TRBV12-3/TRBV12-4	NA	13	TRBJ1-3
TGTGCCAGCAGCCTACACCCCGGGGGCACAGATACGCAGTATTTT	CASSLHPGGTDTQYF	once	TRBV7-2	NA	15	TRBJ2-3
TGTGCCAGCAGAGTTCCTAGCACAGATACGCAGTATTTT	CASRVPSTDTQYF	NA	TRBV27	NA	13	TRBJ2-3
TGTGCCAGCAGCTTAGGCGTAGACAGAATGAACACTGAAGCTTTCTTT	CASSLGVDRMNTEAFF	NA	TRBV11-3	NA	16	TRBJ1-1